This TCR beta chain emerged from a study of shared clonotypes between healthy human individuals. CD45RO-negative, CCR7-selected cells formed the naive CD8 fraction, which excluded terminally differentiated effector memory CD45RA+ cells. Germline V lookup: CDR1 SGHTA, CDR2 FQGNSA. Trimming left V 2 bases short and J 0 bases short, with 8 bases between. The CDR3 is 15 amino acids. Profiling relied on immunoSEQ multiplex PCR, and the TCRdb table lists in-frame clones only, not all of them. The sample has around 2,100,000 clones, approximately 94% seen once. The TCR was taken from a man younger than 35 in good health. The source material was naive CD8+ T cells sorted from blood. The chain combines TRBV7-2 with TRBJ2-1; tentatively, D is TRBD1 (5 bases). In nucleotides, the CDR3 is TGTGCCAGCAGCTTAAGACAGAGCTCCTACAATGAGCAGTTCTTC. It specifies CASSLRQSSYNEQFF.